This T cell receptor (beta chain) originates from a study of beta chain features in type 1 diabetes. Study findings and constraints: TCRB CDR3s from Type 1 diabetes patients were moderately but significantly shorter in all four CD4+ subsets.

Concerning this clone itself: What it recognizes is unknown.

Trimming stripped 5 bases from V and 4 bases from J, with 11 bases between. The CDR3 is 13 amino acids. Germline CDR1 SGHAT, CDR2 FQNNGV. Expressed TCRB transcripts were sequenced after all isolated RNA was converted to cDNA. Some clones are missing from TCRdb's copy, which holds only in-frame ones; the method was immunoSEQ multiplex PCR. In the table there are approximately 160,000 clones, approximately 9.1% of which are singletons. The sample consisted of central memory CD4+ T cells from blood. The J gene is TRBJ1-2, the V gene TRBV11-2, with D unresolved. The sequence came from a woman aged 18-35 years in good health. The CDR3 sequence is CASSVNEGYGYTF. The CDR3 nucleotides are TGTGCCAGCAGCGTAAACGAGGGCTATGGCTACACCTTC.